This TCR beta chain was identified during a study of blood T cells in healthy people across ages. Findings and limits, study-wide: Estimates of total diversity, which came from one million sequenced T cells, were considered to be underestimates.

The CDR3 totals 9 residues. Germline values: CDR1 MNHEY, CDR2 SVGAGI. Trimming pared 10 bases from V and 6 bases from J, leaving 4 bases between. Next came a second PCR, run for about 6 to 11 cycles, which used a sample-barcoded 5' primer along with a J-beta primer mix. Each sample provided no less than 3 million CDR3-containing paired-end reads. MiXCR, applied by TCRdb to the 5' RACE reads, yields one record per CDR3 protein. The sample shows fewer than 2 million distinct CDR3 sequences, about two fifths of them seen only once. With respect to this clonotype: Its specificity is unknown.

Healthy Caucasians from Russia aged about 6 to 90 served as donors. This clonotype was sampled from a human donor in good health. The chain employs TRBV6-5 and TRBJ1-5; D gene unclear. The sample taken for sequencing was blood. CDR3 nucleotides: TGTGCCAACCGTCAGCCCCAGCATTTT. Residues: CANRQPQHF.